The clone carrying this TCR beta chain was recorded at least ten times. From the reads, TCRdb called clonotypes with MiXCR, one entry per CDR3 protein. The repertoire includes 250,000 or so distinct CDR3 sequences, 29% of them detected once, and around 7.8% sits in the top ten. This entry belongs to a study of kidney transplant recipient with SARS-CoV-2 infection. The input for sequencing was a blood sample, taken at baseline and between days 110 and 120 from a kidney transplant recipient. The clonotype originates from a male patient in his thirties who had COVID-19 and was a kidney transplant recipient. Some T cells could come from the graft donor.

The DNA of the CDR3 is TGTGCCAGTACCCCTGGGACAGTCCAAGAGACCCAGTACTTC. Protein product: CASTPGTVQETQYF. The J gene is TRBJ2-5, the V gene TRBV19, with 7 bases lining up with TRBD1. J was trimmed by 1 base and V by 7 bases; bases with no gene match: 6. Per germline, CDR1 LNHDA and CDR2 SQIVND (reference sequence). The CDR3 has 14 amino acids.